Listed below are T cell receptor beta chains from one sample, sequenced in a study of human T cells and chemical hapten exposure. TCRdb re-called the RACE reads with MiXCR, one entry per CDR3 protein. The sample lists about 110,000 distinct CDR3 sequences, less than 15% seen once, with 1.6% in the top ten. The specimen comprised whole blood, sampled in connection with sensitization to the hapten diphenylcyclopropenone (DPC). The receptors were sampled from a woman aged 45-65 years with alopecia areata. Some clones in this sample may be carry-over from other donors' samples. CDR3s include the opening cysteine and the closing phenylalanine or tryptophan.

J,V,CDR3
TRBJ1-1,TRBV18,CASSPNVNTEAFF
TRBJ1-1,TRBV7-6,CASSKPDTGRTEAFF
TRBJ2-2,TRBV6-6,CVSSRITQGAGELFF
TRBJ2-5,TRBV11-1,CASSLTPSATQYF
TRBJ2-3,TRBV6-2/TRBV6-3,CASRSLLAGGTDTQYF
TRBJ2-3,TRBV6-4,CASSREGGDTQYF
TRBJ1-1,TRBV7-9,CASSTETGHEAFF
TRBJ1-6,TRBV18,CASSPTTPGRDNSPLHF
TRBJ2-1,TRBV4-1,CAREYLGSGRDNEQFF
TRBJ2-5,TRBV27,CASSLSATQYF
TRBJ2-1,TRBV27,CASSSRLTSGRAVVNEQFF
TRBJ2-5,TRBV20-1,CSASIPGRQETQYF
TRBJ2-1,TRBV9,CASGSSYNEQFF
TRBJ2-7,TRBV28,CASSFRPGTLSF
TRBJ2-3,TRBV18,CASSPQTGTDTQYF
TRBJ1-2,TRBV29-1,CSARDPANYGYTF
TRBJ1-5,TRBV4-1,CASSPSASRLNQPQHF
TRBJ1-4,TRBV7-7,CASSLGGTANEKLFF
TRBJ1-3,TRBV6-6,CASSRFSTGNTIYF
TRBJ2-2,TRBV12-3/TRBV12-4,CASSPKGSGELFF
TRBJ2-7,TRBV28,CASSRQVPSYEQYF
TRBJ1-1,TRBV18,CASSPPSSRFFAFF
TRBJ1-1,TRBV6-2/TRBV6-3,CASSYVRGTEAFF
TRBJ2-3,TRBV20-1,CSASLGSTQYF
TRBJ2-2,TRBV5-1,CASYGQAGELFF
TRBJ2-7,TRBV12-3/TRBV12-4,CASSRQGAPINYEQYF
TRBJ2-7,TRBV7-2,CASSYWGYEQYF
TRBJ2-1,TRBV6-2/TRBV6-3,CASNRGEVEQFF
TRBJ2-2,TRBV6-5,CASSYSGHTGELFF
TRBJ1-1,TRBV18,CASSLDGRTEAFF
TRBJ2-7,TRBV3-1,CASSQTSVSYEQYF
TRBJ2-3,TRBV18,CASSSTVSTDTQYF
TRBJ1-4,TRBV6-5,CASRPRPRTNEKLFF
TRBJ2-1,TRBV12-3/TRBV12-4,CASSPQIGYNEQFF
TRBJ1-1,TRBV11-2,CASSNAGHGPLNTEAFF
TRBJ2-7,TRBV27,CASSLKPDLRGEQYF
TRBJ2-1,TRBV9,CASSPRPQGSSYNEQFF
TRBJ2-1,TRBV4-3,CASSQGLSDRVVYNEQFF
TRBJ1-5,TRBV13,CASSAGQQGALQHF
TRBJ2-7,TRBV11-2,CASSLGSWGYEQYF
TRBJ2-3,TRBV5-1,CASSLGGPEDTQYF
TRBJ2-7,TRBV11-2,CASSASGTSYEQYF
TRBJ1-1,TRBV20-1,CSARDLEEQGNTEAFF
TRBJ2-1,TRBV6-6,CASSYNSPNNEQFF
TRBJ1-1,TRBV7-9,CASSLVSGFIAEAFF
TRBJ2-6,TRBV27,CASSFISSGANVLTF
TRBJ2-5,TRBV11-2,CASSLAFLAGGRKTQYF
TRBJ2-5,TRBV5-1,CASSLRTLSPQETQYF
TRBJ2-5,TRBV6-2/TRBV6-3,CASSYSSETQYF